This TCR beta chain was recorded in a study of blood T cell repertoires in COVID-19. Study details: Sources were T cells, B-cell-depleted T cells, or PBMCs; the material itself was cDNA or gDNA.

The method was immunoSEQ multiplex PCR; TCRdb's version includes in-frame clones alone and lacks a portion of them. Of roughly 480,000 clones in the sample, 80% to 90% were seen once. The CDR3 loop spans 12 amino acids. In germline, CDR1 is LNHDA, CDR2 SQIVND (reference sequence). Deletions cut 7 bases from V and 7 bases from J, with 8 bases between. The sequence was collected from a man aged 18-30 years with COVID-19, enrolled during active disease. Sequenced sample: peripheral blood. The chain couples TRBV19 to TRBJ1-6; a weak D match, TRBD1 (5 bases). In DNA form, the CDR3 reads TGTGCCAGTATGGAGGGGAATTCACCCCTCCACTTT. Translation: CASMEGNSPLHF.